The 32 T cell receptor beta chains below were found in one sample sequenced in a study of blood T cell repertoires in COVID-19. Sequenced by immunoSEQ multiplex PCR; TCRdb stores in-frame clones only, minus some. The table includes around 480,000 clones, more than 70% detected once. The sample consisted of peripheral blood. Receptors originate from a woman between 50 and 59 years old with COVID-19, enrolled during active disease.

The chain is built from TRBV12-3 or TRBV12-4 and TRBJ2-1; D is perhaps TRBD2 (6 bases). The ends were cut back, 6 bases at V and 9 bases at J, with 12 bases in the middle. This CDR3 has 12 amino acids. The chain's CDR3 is CASSPPRGEQFF. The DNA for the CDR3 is TGTGCCAGCAGCCCACCGCGGGGTGAGCAGTTCTTC.

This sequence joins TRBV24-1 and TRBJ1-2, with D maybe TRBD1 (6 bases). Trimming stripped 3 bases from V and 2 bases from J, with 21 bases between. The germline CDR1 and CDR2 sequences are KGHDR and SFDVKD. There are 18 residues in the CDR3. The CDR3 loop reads CATSDPRASGGENYGYTF. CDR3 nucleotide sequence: TGTGCCACCAGTGATCCCCGGGCTTCGGGGGGCGAAAACTATGGCTACACCTTC.

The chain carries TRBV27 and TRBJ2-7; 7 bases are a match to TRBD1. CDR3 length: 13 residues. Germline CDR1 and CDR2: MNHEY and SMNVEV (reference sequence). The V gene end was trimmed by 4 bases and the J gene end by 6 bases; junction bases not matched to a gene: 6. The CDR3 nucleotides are TGTGCCAGCAGTTCCGGACAGGCAGGCGAGCAGTACTTC. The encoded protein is CASSSGQAGEQYF.

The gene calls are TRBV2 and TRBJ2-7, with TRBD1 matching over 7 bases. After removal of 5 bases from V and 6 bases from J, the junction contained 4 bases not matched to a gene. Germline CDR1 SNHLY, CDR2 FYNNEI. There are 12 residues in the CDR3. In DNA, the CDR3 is TGTGCCAGCAGTTTCACAGGGGTCGAGCAGTACTTC. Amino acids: CASSFTGVEQYF.

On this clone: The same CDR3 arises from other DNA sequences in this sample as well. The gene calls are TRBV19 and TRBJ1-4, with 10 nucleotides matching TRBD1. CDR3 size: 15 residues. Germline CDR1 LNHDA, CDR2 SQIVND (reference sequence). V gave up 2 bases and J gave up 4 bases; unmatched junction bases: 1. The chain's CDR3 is CASSIRTGGNEKLFF. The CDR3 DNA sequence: TGTGCCAGTAGTATACGGACAGGGGGTAATGAAAAACTGTTTTTT.

The CDR3 DNA follows: TGTGCCAGCAGCGTTCGGACAGGTGACACCGGGGAGCTGTTTTTT. Residues: CASSVRTGDTGELFF. The chain couples TRBV9 to TRBJ2-2; 7 bases are shared with TRBD1. Germline assignment: CDR1 SGDLS and CDR2 YYNGEE. The length of the CDR3 is 15 residues. The V segment lost 2 bases and the J segment 3 bases; nucleotides outside the gene matches: 4.

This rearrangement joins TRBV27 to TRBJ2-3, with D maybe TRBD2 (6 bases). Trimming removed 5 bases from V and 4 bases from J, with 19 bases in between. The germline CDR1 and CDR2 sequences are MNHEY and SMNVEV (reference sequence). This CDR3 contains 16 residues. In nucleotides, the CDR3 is TGTGCCAGCAGTCCCCACCGACTAGGAAGCGCAGATACGCAGTATTTT. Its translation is CASSPHRLGSADTQYF.

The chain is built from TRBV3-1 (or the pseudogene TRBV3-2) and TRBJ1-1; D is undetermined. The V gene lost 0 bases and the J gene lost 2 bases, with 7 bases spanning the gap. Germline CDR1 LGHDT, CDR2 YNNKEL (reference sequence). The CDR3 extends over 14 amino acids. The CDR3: CASSQDSRNTEAFF. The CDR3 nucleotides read TGTGCCAGCAGCCAAGATAGCAGAAACACTGAAGCTTTCTTT.

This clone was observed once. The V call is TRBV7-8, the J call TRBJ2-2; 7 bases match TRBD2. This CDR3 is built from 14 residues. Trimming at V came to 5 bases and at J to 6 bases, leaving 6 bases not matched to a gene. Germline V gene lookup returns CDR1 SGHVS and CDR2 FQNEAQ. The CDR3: CASSRGAGSGELFF. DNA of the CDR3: TGTGCCAGCAGCCGAGGAGCGGGGTCCGGGGAGCTGTTTTTT. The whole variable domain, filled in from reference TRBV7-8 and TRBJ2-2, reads GAGVSQSPRYKVAKRGQDVALRCDPISGHVSLFWYQQALGQGPEFLTYFQNEAQLDKSGLPSDRFFAERPEGSVSTLKIQRTQQEDSAVYLCASSRGAGSGELFFGEGSRLTVL.

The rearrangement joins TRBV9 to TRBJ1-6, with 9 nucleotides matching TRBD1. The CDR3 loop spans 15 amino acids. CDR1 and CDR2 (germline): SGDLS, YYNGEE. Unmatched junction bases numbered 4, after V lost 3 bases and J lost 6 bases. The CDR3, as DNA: TGTGCCAGCAGCGCTCAGACAGGGGGTAATTCACCCCTCCACTTT. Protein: CASSAQTGGNSPLHF. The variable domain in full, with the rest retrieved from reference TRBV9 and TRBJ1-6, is DSGVTQTPKHLITATGQRVTLRCSPRSGDLSVYWYQQSLDQGLQFLIQYYNGEERAKGNILERFSAQQFPDLHSELNLSSLELGDSALYFCASSAQTGGNSPLHFGNGTRLTVT.

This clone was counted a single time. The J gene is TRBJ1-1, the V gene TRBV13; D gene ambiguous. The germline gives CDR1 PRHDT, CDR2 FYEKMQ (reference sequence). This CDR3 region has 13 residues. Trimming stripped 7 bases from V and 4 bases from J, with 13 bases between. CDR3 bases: TGTGCCAGCACCTCTGGCTCCCTCACTGAAGCTTTCTTT. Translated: CASTSGSLTEAFF.

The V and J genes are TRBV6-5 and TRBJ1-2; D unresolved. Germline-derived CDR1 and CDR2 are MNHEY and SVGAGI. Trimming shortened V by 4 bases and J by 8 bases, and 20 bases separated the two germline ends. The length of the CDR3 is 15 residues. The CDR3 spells CASSSRASRGGGYTF. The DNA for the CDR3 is TGTGCCAGCAGTTCGCGGGCCTCTCGCGGCGGAGGCTACACCTTC.

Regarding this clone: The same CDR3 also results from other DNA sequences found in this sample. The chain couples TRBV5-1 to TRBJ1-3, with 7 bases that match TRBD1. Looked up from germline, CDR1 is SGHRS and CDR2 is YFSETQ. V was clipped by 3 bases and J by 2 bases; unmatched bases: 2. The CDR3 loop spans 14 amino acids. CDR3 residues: CASSSTGAGNTIYF. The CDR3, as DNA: TGCGCCAGCAGCTCTACAGGGGCTGGAAACACCATATATTTT. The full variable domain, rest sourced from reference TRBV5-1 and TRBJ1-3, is KAGVTQTPRYLIKTRGQQVTLSCSPISGHRSVSWYQQTPGQGLQFLFEYFSETQRNKGNFPGRFSGRQFSNSRSEMNVSTLELGDSALYLCASSSTGAGNTIYFGEGSWLTVV.

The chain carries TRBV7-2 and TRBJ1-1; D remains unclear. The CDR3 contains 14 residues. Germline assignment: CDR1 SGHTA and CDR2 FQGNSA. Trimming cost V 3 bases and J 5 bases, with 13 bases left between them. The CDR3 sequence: CASSFQVSGTEAFF. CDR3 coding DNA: TGTGCCAGCAGCTTCCAGGTCAGCGGGACTGAAGCTTTCTTT.

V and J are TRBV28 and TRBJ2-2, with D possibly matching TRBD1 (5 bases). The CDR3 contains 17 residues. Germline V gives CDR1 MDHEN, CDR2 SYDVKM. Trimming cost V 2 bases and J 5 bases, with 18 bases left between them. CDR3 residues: CASSLLVGAGRTGELFF. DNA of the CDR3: TGTGCCAGCAGTTTACTCGTAGGTGCAGGGCGTACCGGGGAGCTGTTTTTT.

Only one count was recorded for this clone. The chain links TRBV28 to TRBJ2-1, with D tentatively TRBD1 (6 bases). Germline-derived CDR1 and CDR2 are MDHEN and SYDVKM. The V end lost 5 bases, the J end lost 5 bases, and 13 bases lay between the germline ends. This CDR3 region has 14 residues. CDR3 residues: CASSPRTVDNEQFF. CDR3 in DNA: TGTGCCAGCAGTCCGCGGACAGTCGACAATGAGCAGTTCTTC.

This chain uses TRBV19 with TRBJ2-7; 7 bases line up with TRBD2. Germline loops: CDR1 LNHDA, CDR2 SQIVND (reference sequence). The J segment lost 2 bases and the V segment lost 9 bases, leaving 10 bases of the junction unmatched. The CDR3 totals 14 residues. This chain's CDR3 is CASRTGLPPYEQYF. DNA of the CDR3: TGTGCCAGCCGGACGGGACTACCTCCCTACGAGCAGTACTTC. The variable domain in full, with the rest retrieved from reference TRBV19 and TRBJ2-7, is DGGITQSPKYLFRKEGQNVTLSCEQNLNHDAMYWYRQDPGQGLRLIYYSQIVNDFQKGDIAEGYSVSREKKESFPLTVTSAQKNPTAFYLCASRTGLPPYEQYFGPGTRLTVT.

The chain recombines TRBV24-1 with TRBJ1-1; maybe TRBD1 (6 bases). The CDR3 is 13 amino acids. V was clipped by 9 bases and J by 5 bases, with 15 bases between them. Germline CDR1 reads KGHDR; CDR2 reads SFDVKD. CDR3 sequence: CATRGVRGTEAFF. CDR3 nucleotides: TGTGCCACCCGGGGGGTAAGGGGGACTGAAGCTTTCTTT.

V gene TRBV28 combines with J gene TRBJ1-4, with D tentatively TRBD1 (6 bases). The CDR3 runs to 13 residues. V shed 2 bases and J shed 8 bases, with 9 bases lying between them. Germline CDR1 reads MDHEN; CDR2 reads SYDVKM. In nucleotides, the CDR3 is TGTGCCAGCAGTTTAGCGGGGGCCGAAAAACTGTTTTTT. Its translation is CASSLAGAEKLFF.

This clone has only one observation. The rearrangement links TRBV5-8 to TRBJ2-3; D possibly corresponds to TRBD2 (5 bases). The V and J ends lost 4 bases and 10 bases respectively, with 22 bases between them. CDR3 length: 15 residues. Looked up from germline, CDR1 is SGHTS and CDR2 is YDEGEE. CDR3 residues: CASSLYSAVNPPQYF. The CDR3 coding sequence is TGTGCCAGCAGCCTATATAGCGCCGTCAACCCTCCGCAGTATTTT.

The DNA of the CDR3 is TGTGCCAGCAGCCAAGATGAGCCAGGGGAAGCTTTCTTT. Protein sequence: CASSQDEPGEAFF. The chain is built from TRBV3-1 (or the pseudogene TRBV3-2) and TRBJ1-1; TRBD1 might be the D (5 bases). V was cut by 0 bases and J by 8 bases, with 10 bases left in between. The CDR3 is made up of 13 amino acids. Germline-derived CDR1 and CDR2 are LGHDT and YNNKEL (reference sequence).

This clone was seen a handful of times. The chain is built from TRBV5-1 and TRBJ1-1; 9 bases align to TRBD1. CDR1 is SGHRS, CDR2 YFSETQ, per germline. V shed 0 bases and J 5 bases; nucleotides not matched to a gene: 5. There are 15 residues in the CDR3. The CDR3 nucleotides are TGCGCCAGCAGCTTGGAACAGGGGGCGCGAACTGAAGCTTTCTTT. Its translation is CASSLEQGARTEAFF. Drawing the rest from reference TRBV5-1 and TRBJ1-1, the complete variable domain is KAGVTQTPRYLIKTRGQQVTLSCSPISGHRSVSWYQQTPGQGLQFLFEYFSETQRNKGNFPGRFSGRQFSNSRSEMNVSTLELGDSALYLCASSLEQGARTEAFFGQGTRLTVV.

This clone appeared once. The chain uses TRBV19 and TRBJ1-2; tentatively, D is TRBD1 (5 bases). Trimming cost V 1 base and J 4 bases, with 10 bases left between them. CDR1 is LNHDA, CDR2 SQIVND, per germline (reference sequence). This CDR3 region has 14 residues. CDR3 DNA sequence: TGTGCCAGTAGTATAGCGGCAGGGCGCTATGGCTACACCTTC. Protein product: CASSIAAGRYGYTF.

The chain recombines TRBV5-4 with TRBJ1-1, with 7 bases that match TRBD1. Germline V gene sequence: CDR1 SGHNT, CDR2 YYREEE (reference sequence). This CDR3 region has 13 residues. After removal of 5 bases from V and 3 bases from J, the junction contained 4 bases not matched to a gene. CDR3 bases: TGTGCCAGCAGGTATGACAGGGACACTGAAGCTTTCTTT. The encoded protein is CASRYDRDTEAFF.

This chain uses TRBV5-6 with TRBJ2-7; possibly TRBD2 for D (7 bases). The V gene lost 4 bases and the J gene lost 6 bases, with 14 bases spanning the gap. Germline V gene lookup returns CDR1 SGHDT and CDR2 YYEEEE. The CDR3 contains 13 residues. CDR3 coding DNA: TGTGCCAGCAGCCCTTGGGGGGGCGGCGAGCAGTACTTC. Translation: CASSPWGGGEQYF.

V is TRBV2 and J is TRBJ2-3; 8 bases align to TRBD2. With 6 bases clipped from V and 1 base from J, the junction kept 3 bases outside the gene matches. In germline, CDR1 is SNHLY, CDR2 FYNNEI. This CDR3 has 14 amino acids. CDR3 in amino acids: CASRVSGGTDTQYF. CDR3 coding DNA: TGTGCCAGCAGGGTTAGCGGGGGCACAGATACGCAGTATTTT.

CDR3 protein: CASSLTWRDTQYF. The CDR3, as DNA: TGTGCCAGCAGCTTAACGTGGAGGGATACGCAGTATTTT. The genes are TRBV11-2 and TRBJ2-3, with a weak D call TRBD2 (5 bases). Trimming cost V 2 bases and J 6 bases, with 9 bases left between them. Per germline, CDR1 SGHAT and CDR2 FQNNGV. The CDR3 consists of 13 residues.

The DNA of the CDR3 is TGTGCCAGTAGTCCCCAATGGACTAGCAATGAGCAGTTCTTC. This encodes CASSPQWTSNEQFF. This sequence joins TRBV19 and TRBJ2-1; TRBD2 matches at 7 bases. CDR1 is LNHDA and CDR2 is SQIVND in the germline V gene (reference sequence). Trimming at V came to 5 bases and at J to 6 bases, leaving 7 bases not matched to a gene. The CDR3 is 14 residues long.

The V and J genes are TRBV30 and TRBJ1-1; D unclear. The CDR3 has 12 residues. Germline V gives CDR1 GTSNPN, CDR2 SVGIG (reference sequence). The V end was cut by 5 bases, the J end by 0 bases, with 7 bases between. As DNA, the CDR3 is TGTGCCTGGGACATCATGAACACTGAAGCTTTCTTT. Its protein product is CAWDIMNTEAFF.

The CDR3 coding sequence is TGCGCCAGCAGCCTCTGGACAGGAGAGAACACCGGGGAGCTGTTTTTT. Residues: CASSLWTGENTGELFF. The chain uses TRBV5-1 and TRBJ2-2; 7 nucleotides match TRBD1. Germline loops: CDR1 SGHRS, CDR2 YFSETQ. This CDR3 is 16 amino acids long. With 4 bases clipped from V and 1 base from J, the junction kept 7 bases outside the gene matches.

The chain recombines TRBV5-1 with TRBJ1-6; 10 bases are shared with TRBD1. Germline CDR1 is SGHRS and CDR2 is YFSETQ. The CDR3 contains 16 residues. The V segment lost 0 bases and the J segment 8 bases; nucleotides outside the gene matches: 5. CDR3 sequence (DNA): TGCGCCAGCAGCTTGGAACGACAGGGGGCGTATTCACCCCTCCACTTT. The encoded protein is CASSLERQGAYSPLHF.

CDR3 bases: TGTGCCAGCAGCTTAGGACATAGCACAGATACGCAGTATTTT. Protein: CASSLGHSTDTQYF. V is TRBV7-9 and J is TRBJ2-3; unclear D gene. This CDR3 region has 14 residues. The germline CDR1 and CDR2 sequences are SEHNR and FQNEAQ (reference sequence). Trimming removed 1 base at V and 0 bases at J, with 5 bases between.